This is a list of T cell receptor beta chains from one sample in a study of immune evolution from preneoplasia to lung adenocarcinoma. Only in-frame clones appear in the TCRdb table, and some are missing; sequencing was by immunoSEQ multiplex PCR. The sample records a few thousand clones, 60% to 80% being singletons. Sequenced: FFPE adjacent normal lung tissue. The receptor source for this set is a person aged 55-80 years with lung adenocarcinoma. Both conserved end residues are part of each CDR3. D genes are given only for firm matches. Only some rows state a clone size, as once, few, many or a class for expanded clones.

TRBJ1-4 TRBV27 once - TGTGCCAGCAGTTTAATCGGGGCAGCTGACGAAAAACTGTTTTTT CASSLIGAADEKLFF
TRBJ1-4 TRBV12-5 - TRBD1 TGTGCTAGTGGGAGGGACAGAGCAACTAATGAAAAACTGTTTTTT CASGRDRATNEKLFF
TRBJ1-1 TRBV10-3 - - TGTGCCATCAGTTCCGGATCGAACACTGAAGCTTTCTTT CAISSGSNTEAFF
TRBJ2-1 TRBV7-9 - - TGTGCCAGCAGCTTCTTAGGCGAGCAGTTCTTC CASSFLGEQFF
TRBJ2-1 TRBV5-1 - TRBD2 TGCGCCAGCAGAGATACTAGCGGGGGGGCTAGGGATGAGCAGTTCTTC CASRDTSGGARDEQFF
TRBJ2-7 TRBV6-5 - - TGTGCCAGCAGTCCACAGACAGGCTACGAGCAGTACTTC CASSPQTGYEQYF
TRBJ1-6 TRBV7-2 once TRBD1 TGTGCCAGCAGCTCCGCCGGGACAGCCAATAATTCACCCCTCCACTTT CASSSAGTANNSPLHF
TRBJ1-5 TRBV2 once - TGTGCCAGCAGTTCTCTCGATCAGCCCCAGCATTTT CASSSLDQPQHF
TRBJ2-3 TRBV18 - - TGTGCCAGCTCACCTAGGGTTTCGGTTACAGATACGCAGTATTTT CASSPRVSVTDTQYF
TRBJ2-3 TRBV5-1 once TRBD2 TGCGCCAGCAGCTTGGCGGCTAGCGGGGGTTCTACAGATACGCAGTATTTT CASSLAASGGSTDTQYF
TRBJ2-7 TRBV12-5 - - TGTGCTAGTGGTAGCTCCTACGAGCAGTACTTC CASGSSYEQYF
TRBJ1-5 TRBV6-6 - - TGTGCCCACGGTCCGGGTTATCAGCCCCAGCATTTT CAHGPGYQPQHF
TRBJ1-5 TRBV30 - - TGTGCCTGGAGAACAGGGCCGGATCAGCCCCAGCATTTT CAWRTGPDQPQHF
TRBJ1-1 TRBV6-1 - - TGTGCCAGCATCAGAATGGGGGGGGTAGACACTGAAGCTTTCTTT CASIRMGGVDTEAFF
TRBJ2-2 TRBV7-2 - TRBD2 TGTGCCAGCAGCCTCTCACTAGCGGGGGGGCCCGGGGAGCTGTTTTTT CASSLSLAGGPGELFF
TRBJ2-3 TRBV13 - - TGTGCCAGCAGCTTAGGGGTTGGCGGCACAGATACGCAGTATTTT CASSLGVGGTDTQYF
TRBJ2-2 TRBV27 - - TGTGCCAGCAGTGAAACGAGGACCGGGGAGCTGTTTTTT CASSETRTGELFF
TRBJ2-3 TRBV28 once - TGTGCCAGCAGTTTAGGGAACGGGGGCGCGAATACAGATACGCAGTATTTT CASSLGNGGANTDTQYF
TRBJ2-7 TRBV30 - - TGTGCCTGGAGTGTAAGGGACATTAGGGGAGGCGACTACGAGCAGTACTTC CAWSVRDIRGGDYEQYF
TRBJ2-7 TRBV4-3 - TRBD2 TGCGCCAGCAGCCGAGGGACTAGCGGATCCTACGAGCAGTACTTC CASSRGTSGSYEQYF
TRBJ2-6 TRBV18 - - TGTGCCAGCTCACCACGGGAGGCTGGGGCCAACGTCCTGACTTTC CASSPREAGANVLTF
TRBJ2-1 TRBV30 few - TGTGCCTGGAGGGCAGGGATGAGCTCCTACAATGAGCAGTTCTTC CAWRAGMSSYNEQFF
TRBJ2-6 TRBV9 few - TGTGCCAGCAGCTCGCTCGGGGGCGCATCTGGGGCCAACGTCCTGACTTTC CASSSLGGASGANVLTF
TRBJ1-1 TRBV4-3 - TRBD1 TGCGCCAGCAGCCGGACAGGGGGCACTGAAGCTTTCTTT CASSRTGGTEAFF
TRBJ1-1 TRBV5-4 - - TGTGCCAGCAGCTTGGATCACGGTGAAGCTTTCTTT CASSLDHGEAFF
TRBJ2-1 TRBV7-8 - TRBD2 TGTGCCAGCATCGGAGCGGGGGCGATTTACAATGAGCAGTTCTTC CASIGAGAIYNEQFF